The entry below gives a single T cell receptor (beta chain) sequence along with its context. Its antigen remains unidentified. The method was immunoSEQ multiplex PCR; TCRdb's version includes in-frame clones alone and lacks a portion of them. The table records roughly 200,000 clones, more than 85% of them present only once. The sample originates from a study of T cell responses to AZD1222 COVID-19 vaccine. Study findings and constraints: Unmutated variant regions reportedly attract nearly half of all spike-specific TCRs. Clonal diversity was possibly underestimated, and the donors were mostly white British, with more females.

V lost 3 bases to trimming and J lost 6 bases, with 12 bases between them. This CDR3 has 15 residues. In germline, CDR1 is SEHNR, CDR2 FQNEAQ (reference sequence). This specimen was peripheral blood, taken 28 days after the second AZD1222 dose. This rearrangement joins TRBV7-9 to TRBJ1-6; weak D call: TRBD1 (6 bases). This TCR came from an adult who received the AZD1222 COVID-19 vaccine. This CDR3 reads CASSLDTGSNSPLHF. The CDR3, as DNA: TGTGCCAGCAGCTTGGATACAGGGTCTAATTCACCCCTCCACTTT. Filled out from reference TRBV7-9 and TRBJ1-6, the complete variable domain reads DTGVSQNPRHKITKRGQNVTFRCDPISEHNRLYWYRQTLGQGPEFLTYFQNEAQLEKSRLLSDRFSAERPKGSFSTLEIQRTEQGDSAMYLCASSLDTGSNSPLHFGNGTRLTVT.